This entry describes one T cell receptor (beta chain). Clones were sequenced by immunoSEQ multiplex PCR, and TCRdb holds only the in-frame ones, with some missing. The sample holds approximately 130,000 clones, 84% seen once. This specimen belongs to a study of blood T cell repertoires in COVID-19. The overall study: Samples of COVID-19 (acute and convalescent) were obtained from the United States, Italy and Spain. PBMCs, B-cell-depleted T cells, or T cells provided the cDNA or gDNA that made up the material.

The specimen sequenced was peripheral blood. The TCR was taken from a human donor in a cohort sampled during active COVID-19.

The CDR3 sequence is CASSPSGELRYEQYF. DNA for the CDR3: TGTGCCAGCAGCCCCAGCGGGGAGCTAAGGTACGAGCAGTACTTC. V gene TRBV7-9 combines with J gene TRBJ2-7; 7 nucleotides align to TRBD2. V shed 5 bases, J shed 4 bases, and the junction held 11 bases outside the gene matches. The CDR3 runs to 15 residues. Germline V CDR1 and CDR2: SEHNR, FQNEAQ (reference sequence).